Below, one T cell receptor (beta chain) is given with its context. This sample was taken from a study of OX40 agonist ivuxolimab in advanced cancers. After removal of 10 bases from V and 3 bases from J, the junction contained 12 bases not matched to a gene. The CDR3 is made up of 16 amino acids. From germline, CDR1 is SGHTS and CDR2 YDEGEE. The assay was immunoSEQ multiplex PCR, and TCRdb's table has in-frame clones only and misses some. The data show more than 40,000 clones, about nine tenths seen once. The sequence was obtained from an adult with an advanced solid tumor such as melanoma, head and neck, liver or kidney cancer. The rearrangement joins TRBV5-8 to TRBJ2-6; TRBD2 agrees at 8 bases. The sample here was CD4+ or CD8+ T cells sorted from blood, taken in a trial of the OX40 agonist ivuxolimab. The CDR3 nucleotides read TGTGCCGGCACCCCGGGAGGGGCGTTTGGGGCCAACGTCCTGACTTTC. Translated: CAGTPGGAFGANVLTF.